This T cell receptor beta chain was recorded in a study of cytomegalovirus exposure and HLA in healthy donors (dated by TCRdb to 2015 to 2018). Background on the whole study: An earlier analysis of 587 of the donors reported 276 Gb of sequence data and 117 million unique TCR beta sequences obtained from approximately 180 million T cells. Besides the first cohort of roughly 700 subjects, a separate validation cohort made up of 90 to 150 different subjects was used. Of the 398 genotyped donors, approximately 83% fell in the genetic ancestry cluster associated with self-reported Caucasian donors. An earlier analysis of about 600 of the donors used high-throughput TCR beta sequencing to judge whether each TCR beta V gene segment behaved as functional or pseudogenic. The study aimed to test whether signatures of past pathogen exposure could be identified by cataloging public T cell receptors. The study combined high-throughput TCR immunosequencing, statistical association of individual TCRs with disease status, and machine learning to predict cytomegalovirus infection status. An early release that covered several hundred HLA-typed donors contained approximately 300 gigabases of sequencing data and tens of millions of unique TCR sequences. Class I and class II HLA loci were covered by the typing at four-digit resolution. The number of donors typed differed by locus, with 629-630 for A, B, C, DRB1 and DQB1, roughly 520 for DQA1, nearly 610 for DPA1, and 400 to 490 for DPB1. A later analysis re-analyzed previously published TCR beta repertoires from roughly 600 donors and added high-resolution HLA genotyping to study TCR occurrence patterns. Among about 360 genotyped donors of the cohort, an average of roughly 240,000 unique TCR beta nucleotide sequences were sequenced per donor, around a sixth of them non-productive. About 5 DR-DQ haplotypes were handled as single units for association and clustering, since linkage in the cohort was strong. The later analysis used no new phenotypic data to find candidate immune exposures, relying instead on TCR beta sequences and their occurrence across donors. Donor age, sex, ethnicity and CMV serostatus were collected together with the repertoire data. All discovery cohort repertoires had been generated using a single sequencing platform. Genome-wide SNP genotypes for about 65% of the roughly 670 donors were used in a later genetic analysis, which treated that subset as a discovery cohort. Using immunosequencing, the study profiled T cell repertoires from about 610 subjects and related those repertoires to cytomegalovirus serostatus.

The library was built by means of the immunoSEQ multiplex PCR assay. For the multiplex PCR, a mixture combining 60 forward primers for TCR Vbeta segments and 13 reverse primers for TCR Jbeta segments was used. A multiplex PCR assay on genomic DNA amplified the CDR3 region of rearranged TCR beta genes. The Illumina HiSeq System was used to sequence the amplified TCR beta libraries as 87-base-pair reads. In the paper's pipeline: Across the 670 or so repertoires, a later analysis counted roughly 84 million unique TCR beta chains, roughly 11 million of which were shared by at least two donors. Raw reads were error-corrected and collapsed into unique sequences with a nearest-neighbor algorithm that merged closely related sequences to remove PCR and sequencing errors. To assign V, D and J gene segments, CDR3 sequences were aligned to IMGT reference sequences. For a sequence to be retained, a match of at least six nucleotides to both a V gene segment and a J gene segment was required. A rearrangement counted as productive if the CDR3 had no stop codons and remained in frame with V and J, and every other rearrangement counted as non-productive. Following IMGT convention, CDR3 was defined as the stretch from the second conserved V-encoded cysteine to the conserved J-encoded phenylalanine. Sequences without an unambiguous match to a single V gene segment were excluded from the earlier analysis of approximately 560 of the donors. An earlier analysis of approximately 590 of the donors classified V segments as functional when productive rearrangements were above 56.7% and as segregating when the standard deviation between donors was above 5%. A statistical classification framework was built for diagnosing cytomegalovirus status from the catalog of TCR beta chain sequences. V and J gene assignment, in a later analysis, came from comparing TCR nucleotide sequences with IMGT/GENE-DB human TR gene sequences. Using the TCRdist pipeline, a later analysis assigned CDR3 sequences along with most-parsimonious VDJ recombination scenarios. In a later analysis, each TCR beta chain was defined by its CDR3 amino acid sequence together with its V-gene family, and reads without a unique V-gene family were excluded. In a later analysis, fewer than 650 highly shared, low-generation-probability nucleotide sequences were removed to address suspected cross-contamination and a sequencing artifact. A later analysis calculated a clonal expansion index for each public chain from normalized within-repertoire ranks of inferred template counts. A later analysis computed generation probabilities with a VDJ recombination model fitted to out-of-frame rearrangements, and checked the results against IGoR. A later analysis scored TCR-TCR, TCR-HLA and TCR-CMV co-occurrence with hypergeometric tests, applying a repertoire-size bias correction to TCR pairs. False discovery rates were estimated in a later analysis by permuting HLA or CMV assignments 20 times. A later analysis grouped co-occurring TCRs with DBSCAN, adding TCRdist sequence similarity when clustering within HLA-allele-positive subsets. Repertoires with fewer than 30,000 or more than 120,000 public chains were left out of co-occurrence clustering, as were about 5 repertoires with anomalous nucleotide sharing. The source is immuneACCESS, and TCRdb retained only in-frame sequences with V and J called. Part of the clones is not carried over; for the studies checked, unresolved V genes explain less than half of this, and the remainder is unexplained. That table is the source of V, J and clone size, and D and trimming were worked out from the DNA. The data table for this sample lists some 120,000 clones. Around 3.5% of the sample is taken by the ten largest.

On the study overall, not on this receptor specifically: When HLA alleles, especially DR and DQ, strongly co-occurred, TCR associations were difficult to assign to individual alleles. According to the authors, the approach could potentially be generalized to other disease states and immunological phenotypes. The study gave a list of 150 to 200 TCR beta chains associated with cytomegalovirus. For the cohort, immune exposure information was limited to CMV serostatus. According to a later analysis, most CMV-associated TCR beta chains appeared to be HLA-restricted, and the HLA associations seemed to be driven largely by CMV exposure. According to a later analysis, TCR association rates differed among HLA loci, with DRB1 alleles showing the most associated TCRs and HLA-C alleles showing the fewest. In a later analysis, HLA-associated TCR beta chains showed more clonal expansion and lower generation probabilities than non-associated chains that were equally common. Only TCR beta chains were sequenced in this cohort, and the absence of alpha or paired-chain data limited detectable features. Across donors, most TCR sequences were observed very rarely, whereas some public TCRs were present in many individuals. In vitro tests confirmed that a few of the cytomegalovirus-associated TCR beta chains recognize cytomegalovirus antigens. Sequencing depth was assumed to be roughly uniform across donors in the presence/absence analyses, though that assumption may not hold. Broadly in line with IMGT annotations, most TCR beta V segments showed up in productive rearrangements about 90% or about 30% of the time in an earlier analysis of several hundred of the donors. Linkage disequilibrium might explain the correlated functional status among segregating V segments, but an unknown experimental factor could not be ruled out. Because some donors lacked HLA typing at each locus, the association tests relied only on the typed subset. A further reported finding was that TCR beta sequences accurately predicted the HLA-A and HLA-B alleles for most subjects in the first cohort. The sequencing pipeline was judged likely to have produced a cluster of highly shared sequence variants as a technical artifact. Cytomegalovirus status was reported to be diagnosed by the classifier with high specificity and sensitivity in both the original and validation cohorts. Because counts were too low, some 17 rarely observed V segments, including chromosome 9 orphons, were excluded from the earlier analysis of around 640 of the donors. Several of the top co-occurrence clusters appeared to be linked to parvovirus B19, influenza, CMV and Epstein-Barr virus, according to a later analysis. Specific HLA alleles were associated with roughly 16,000 TCR beta sequences at a false discovery rate of 0.05 in a later analysis. In a later genetic analysis, fewer N-insertions in productive TCRs were reported among donors in an Asian-associated ancestry cluster than the approximately 670-donor mean. A later genetic analysis associated a missense DCLRE1C variant with V-gene and J-gene trimming of TCR beta chains, and an independent cohort replicated the association.

In total, just over 650 healthy bone marrow donors made up the cohort. At the time of sampling, every cohort member was nominally healthy, though immune exposures that went unrecorded were likely present. The donor tested CMV seronegative, placing the donor among the roughly 400 seronegative members of the cohort. A peripheral blood sample was provided by each donor, and peripheral blood mononuclear cells were used for TCR beta sequencing. Genomic DNA was extracted from the blood cell samples with the Qiagen DNeasy Blood Extraction Kit. For this clone: Its antigen is not yet known.

The sample taken for sequencing was PBMCs. The receptor comes from a man aged 25-45 years in good health and CMV-seronegative.

The CDR3 loop reads CASSSDTPNYGYTF. The DNA sequence reads TGCGCCAGCAGCTCGGACACACCTAACTATGGCTACACCTTC. Recombination connected TRBV5-1 to TRBJ1-2; a tentative D match to TRBD1 spans 5 bases. Inclusive of the bounding cysteine and phenylalanine, the CDR3 is 14 residues long. The only DNA kept is the CDR3, 42 bases in frame from the first base. According to the germline V gene, CDR1 reads SGHRS and CDR2 reads YFSETQ. Trimming removed 3 bases from V and 0 bases from J, leaving 9 bases between the germline ends.